These T cell receptor beta chains were read from a single sample in a study of blood T cell repertoires in COVID-19. TCRdb keeps only in-frame clones here, not all; method: immunoSEQ multiplex PCR. The sample has more than 200,000 clones, around 86% seen once. Input material: peripheral blood. These TCRs come from a woman of 80 years or more with COVID-19, enrolled during active disease. Each CDR3 is given with its conserved first and last residue. D genes are given only for firm matches. Not every row has a clone size; where given, it reads once, few, many or a size class.

v_call	j_call	d_call	clone_size	cdr3_aa	cdr3_nt
TRBV5-1	TRBJ1-2	TRBD1	NA	CASSTGQANYGYTF	TGCGCCAGCAGCACGGGACAGGCAAACTATGGCTACACCTTC
TRBV7-2	TRBJ2-2	TRBD1	NA	CASSLAGTGTTGELFF	TGTGCCAGCAGCTTAGCCGGGACAGGGACAACCGGGGAGCTGTTTTTT
TRBV9	TRBJ1-5	NA	NA	CASSAGQRDQPQHF	TGTGCCAGCAGCGCCGGACAGAGGGATCAGCCCCAGCATTTT
TRBV6-2/TRBV6-3	TRBJ2-1	TRBD1	NA	CASSPRQGAYNEQFF	TGTGCCAGCAGTCCACGACAGGGGGCCTACAATGAGCAGTTCTTC
TRBV30	TRBJ1-5	NA	few	CAWGAGGNQPQHF	TGTGCCTGGGGAGCCGGTGGCAATCAGCCCCAGCATTTT
TRBV4-1	TRBJ1-3	NA	NA	CASSQEQGVSGNTIYF	TGCGCCAGCAGCCAAGAACAGGGAGTCTCTGGAAACACCATATATTTT
TRBV9	TRBJ2-1	TRBD2	NA	CASSVESGSGSSYNEQFF	TGTGCCAGCAGCGTAGAAAGCGGGAGTGGAAGCTCCTACAATGAGCAGTTCTTC
TRBV11-2	TRBJ2-3	NA	NA	CASSPSPAAYTDTQYF	TGTGCCAGCAGCCCAAGTCCTGCGGCCTACACAGATACGCAGTATTTT
TRBV29-1	TRBJ2-7	NA	NA	CSVTGTSYEQYF	TGCAGCGTAACGGGTACTTCCTACGAGCAGTACTTC
TRBV18	TRBJ2-5	TRBD2	NA	CASSPGGGQETQYF	TGTGCCAGCTCACCAGGGGGGGGACAAGAGACCCAGTACTTC
TRBV5-1	TRBJ1-1	TRBD1	NA	CASQRGGTEYTEAFF	TGCGCCAGCCAACGAGGCGGGACAGAATACACTGAAGCTTTCTTT
TRBV12-3/TRBV12-4	TRBJ1-5	NA	many	CASSLAPHWPQHF	TGTGCCAGCAGTTTAGCCCCTCACTGGCCCCAGCATTTT
TRBV4-1	TRBJ1-1	NA	NA	CASKDQGQPTEAFF	TGCGCCAGCAAGGATCAAGGACAGCCCACTGAAGCTTTCTTT
TRBV27	TRBJ1-6	NA	NA	CASRAAGRINSPLHF	TGTGCCAGCAGGGCGGCAGGGAGGATTAATTCACCCCTCCACTTT
TRBV9	TRBJ1-1	TRBD1	NA	CASSPRQGKTEAFF	TGTGCCAGCAGCCCCCGACAGGGGAAAACTGAAGCTTTCTTT
TRBV4-3	TRBJ2-7	NA	NA	CASSQSPWTTPGEQYF	TGCGCCAGCAGCCAATCACCATGGACTACCCCCGGGGAGCAGTACTTC
TRBV10-3	TRBJ1-5	NA	NA	CAISGAGGANQPQHF	TGTGCCATCAGTGGGGCGGGAGGGGCCAATCAGCCCCAGCATTTT
TRBV19	TRBJ1-5	NA	NA	CASSIPQGSGNQPQHF	TGTGCCAGTAGTATTCCACAGGGTTCGGGCAATCAGCCCCAGCATTTT
TRBV14	TRBJ2-4	TRBD1	NA	CASSQGQGAKNIQYF	TGTGCCAGCAGCCAAGGGCAGGGGGCAAAAAACATTCAGTACTTC
TRBV7-2	TRBJ2-2	NA	few	CASRGTGTGELFF	TGTGCCAGCAGGGGAACAGGGACCGGGGAGCTGTTTTTT
TRBV7-8	TRBJ2-7	NA	NA	CASSLERPLLEQYF	TGTGCCAGCAGCTTAGAGCGACCACTTTTAGAGCAGTACTTC
TRBV19	TRBJ1-2	NA	NA	CASMQGNYGYTF	TGTGCCAGTATGCAGGGGAACTATGGCTACACCTTC
TRBV11-3	TRBJ2-7	NA	NA	CASSPRGSYEQYF	TGTGCCAGCAGCCCCCGGGGTTCCTACGAGCAGTACTTC
TRBV5-8	TRBJ1-1	NA	NA	CASSLEAGRPEAFF	TGTGCCAGCAGCTTGGAGGCAGGTCGACCTGAAGCTTTCTTT
TRBV24-1	TRBJ2-7	NA	NA	CATSDSGLPYEQYF	TGTGCCACCAGTGATTCGGGACTTCCCTACGAGCAGTACTTC
TRBV27	TRBJ1-5	NA	NA	CASSLFGDQPQHF	TGTGCCAGCAGTTTATTCGGGGATCAGCCCCAGCATTTT
TRBV4-1	TRBJ1-2	TRBD1	NA	CASSLQQGNYGYTF	TGCGCCAGCAGCCTACAACAGGGGAACTATGGCTACACCTTC
TRBV19	TRBJ1-5	TRBD1	NA	CASSVRTGASQPQHF	TGTGCCAGTAGTGTCCGGACAGGGGCTTCCCAGCCCCAGCATTTT
TRBV4-1	TRBJ1-5	TRBD1	NA	CASADRGLQPQHF	TGCGCCAGCGCTGACAGGGGGCTTCAGCCCCAGCATTTT
TRBV24-1	TRBJ2-3	NA	NA	CATSDSRVPTDTQYF	TGTGCCACCAGTGATTCCAGGGTCCCCACAGATACGCAGTATTTT
TRBV2	TRBJ1-5	NA	few	CASSAGFQPQHF	TGTGCCAGCAGTGCGGGGTTTCAGCCCCAGCATTTT
TRBV5-5	TRBJ2-3	TRBD2	NA	CASSLLAGGTDTQYF	TGTGCCAGCAGCTTGTTGGCGGGGGGCACAGATACGCAGTATTTT
TRBV3-1/TRBV3-2	TRBJ1-4	NA	NA	CASTTGLGNEKLFF	TGTGCCAGCACCACAGGGCTGGGTAATGAAAAACTGTTTTTT
TRBV11-3	TRBJ1-1	NA	NA	CASSGGRYTEAFF	TGTGCCAGCAGCGGGGGGAGGTACACTGAAGCTTTCTTT
TRBV18	TRBJ1-5	NA	few	CASSPDGPNQPQHF	TGTGCCAGCTCACCTGATGGCCCAAATCAGCCCCAGCATTTT
TRBV7-9	TRBJ2-4	TRBD2	once	CASSLVSGVAKNIQYF	TGTGCCAGCAGCTTAGTTAGCGGGGTAGCCAAAAACATTCAGTACTTC
TRBV18	TRBJ2-7	NA	NA	CASSRDYEQYF	TGTGCCAGCTCTCGGGACTACGAGCAGTACTTC
TRBV10-3	TRBJ1-5	NA	NA	CAISPGNQPQHF	TGTGCCATCAGTCCTGGCAATCAGCCCCAGCATTTT
TRBV7-2	TRBJ2-3	TRBD2	NA	CASSYVGRVDTQYF	TGTGCCAGCAGCTACGTCGGGAGGGTTGATACGCAGTATTTT
TRBV28	TRBJ1-2	NA	NA	CAIHDRKLYGYTF	TGTGCCATACATGACAGGAAACTCTATGGCTACACCTTC
TRBV6-5	TRBJ1-5	NA	once	CATSAGRNQPQHF	TGTGCCACTTCGGCGGGGAGGAATCAGCCCCAGCATTTT
TRBV5-6	TRBJ1-1	NA	NA	CASSLVTTAEAFF	TGTGCCAGCAGCTTGGTGACAACGGCTGAAGCTTTCTTT
TRBV19	TRBJ1-5	NA	NA	CASSSRGDQPQHF	TGTGCCAGTAGTTCCCGGGGGGATCAGCCCCAGCATTTT
TRBV7-2	TRBJ2-7	TRBD2	NA	CASSLGGGPYEQYF	TGTGCCAGCAGCCTCGGCGGGGGGCCCTACGAGCAGTACTTC
TRBV19	TRBJ2-3	NA	NA	CASRGPLTDTQYF	TGTGCCAGTAGGGGGCCTTTAACAGATACGCAGTATTTT
TRBV27	TRBJ1-5	TRBD1	NA	CASSSRSRGSNQPQHF	TGTGCCAGCAGCTCGAGATCCAGGGGGAGCAATCAGCCCCAGCATTTT
TRBV28	TRBJ1-1	TRBD1	few	CASRRQGGAGLDTEAFF	TGTGCCAGCAGGAGACAGGGCGGAGCGGGTTTAGACACTGAAGCTTTCTTT
TRBV19	TRBJ1-3	TRBD1	NA	CASSTGTGVTFSGNTIYF	TGTGCCAGTAGTACCGGGACAGGAGTGACGTTCTCTGGAAACACCATATATTTT
TRBV3-1/TRBV3-2	TRBJ2-3	NA	NA	CASSQDRQTPRGRTDTQYF	TGTGCCAGCAGCCAAGATCGGCAGACCCCGCGGGGTCGGACAGATACGCAGTATTTT
TRBV7-9	TRBJ2-7	TRBD1	NA	CASSTGTGKINEQYF	TGTGCCAGCAGCACCGGGACAGGGAAGATAAACGAGCAGTACTTC
TRBV30	TRBJ2-1	NA	NA	CAWSRRVGNEQFF	TGTGCCTGGAGTCGGAGGGTAGGGAATGAGCAGTTCTTC
TRBV6-5	TRBJ2-7	TRBD1	NA	CASRSDRIPSYEQYF	TGTGCCAGCAGATCGGACAGGATACCTTCCTACGAGCAGTACTTC
TRBV10-2	TRBJ1-2	NA	NA	CASSESGLANYGYTF	TGCGCCAGCAGTGAGTCCGGGTTAGCTAACTATGGCTACACCTTC